The rows below give T cell receptor beta chains drawn from one sample of a study of CD8+ T cells in alopecia areata. Sequencing used immunoSEQ multiplex PCR; TCRdb keeps in-frame clones, though not all of them. The sample carries more than 110,000 clones, about 60% recorded once. Sequencing used CD4+ T cells sorted from blood, obtained at week 0. The origin of the receptors is a human donor with alopecia areata. The CDR3 runs from the conserved cysteine through the conserved F or W. D genes are given only for firm matches. Clone size, where shown, is once, few, many, or a class for clones that have expanded.

v_call,d_call,j_call,clone_size,cdr3_aa,cdr3_nt
TRBV7-2,TRBD1,TRBJ2-5,NA,CASSSDRASETQYF,TGTGCCAGCAGCTCGGACAGGGCCTCAGAGACCCAGTACTTC
TRBV30,NA,TRBJ1-1,NA,CAWSALTEAFF,TGTGCCTGGAGTGCCCTGACCGAAGCTTTCTTT
TRBV7-2,NA,TRBJ2-7,few,CASSLGSPPDEQYF,TGTGCCAGCAGCTTAGGTTCCCCTCCAGACGAGCAGTACTTC
TRBV5-1,NA,TRBJ1-1,once,CASSAGMNTEAFF,TGCGCCAGCTCGGCGGGCATGAACACTGAAGCTTTCTTT
TRBV14,NA,TRBJ1-2,few,CASSQLIGEPSDGYTF,TGTGCCAGCAGCCAACTTATCGGGGAACCCTCGGATGGCTACACCTTC
TRBV9,TRBD2,TRBJ2-1,NA,CASSLGLADEQFF,TGTGCCAGCAGCCTGGGACTAGCAGACGAGCAGTTCTTC
TRBV4-2,NA,TRBJ2-1,NA,CASRSRRSNEQFF,TGTGCCAGCAGATCCCGGCGGTCCAATGAGCAGTTCTTC
TRBV5-6,NA,TRBJ2-3,NA,CASSLVSGSTDTQYF,TGTGCCAGCAGCTTGGTTAGCGGTAGCACAGATACGCAGTATTTT
TRBV25-1,TRBD2,TRBJ2-1,NA,CASSEGGTSGGNEQFF,TGTGCCAGCAGTGAAGGAGGAACTAGCGGGGGGAATGAGCAGTTCTTC
TRBV29-1,TRBD2,TRBJ2-2,few,CSVGVSSGNTGELFF,TGCAGCGTGGGGGTGTCTAGCGGGAACACCGGGGAGCTGTTTTTT
TRBV5-1,TRBD1,TRBJ1-1,once,CASSIGQGNTEAFF,TGCGCCAGCAGCATCGGACAGGGGAACACTGAAGCTTTCTTT
TRBV10-3,NA,TRBJ1-6,NA,CAISEDGLGNSPLHF,TGTGCCATCAGTGAGGATGGCCTTGGGAATTCACCCCTCCACTTT
TRBV27,NA,TRBJ2-7,NA,CASSPHGRSYEQYF,TGTGCCAGCAGTCCCCACGGACGGTCCTACGAGCAGTACTTC
TRBV5-6,NA,TRBJ1-3,once,CASNIIGSGNTIYF,TGTGCCAGCAACATAATCGGGTCTGGAAACACCATATATTTT
TRBV25-1,NA,TRBJ2-7,NA,CASSEYGSGVGEEQYF,TGTGCCAGCAGTGAATATGGGTCAGGGGTCGGGGAGGAGCAGTACTTC
TRBV19,NA,TRBJ1-5,NA,CAFPLGQPQHF,TGTGCTTTCCCCCTCGGTCAGCCCCAGCATTTT
TRBV5-6,NA,TRBJ1-2,NA,CASSLWGATADIYGYTF,TGTGCCAGCAGCTTGTGGGGGGCGACTGCCGACATCTATGGCTACACCTTC
TRBV5-1,NA,TRBJ1-2,NA,CASSQGRPNYGYTF,TGCGCCAGCAGCCAGGGCCGACCAAACTATGGCTACACCTTC
TRBV18,NA,TRBJ1-1,NA,CASSPTANTEAFF,TGTGCCAGCTCACCTACGGCGAACACTGAAGCTTTCTTT
TRBV6-6,TRBD1,TRBJ1-5,few,CASSSGQGSNQPQHF,TGTGCCAGCAGTTCCGGACAGGGAAGCAATCAGCCCCAGCATTTT
TRBV30,NA,TRBJ1-2,NA,CAWSAVPYGYTF,TGTGCCTGGAGTGCGGTTCCCTATGGCTACACCTTC
TRBV9,NA,TRBJ2-6,few,CASSQLGSGANVLTF,TGTGCCAGCAGCCAACTGGGATCTGGGGCCAACGTCCTGACTTTC
TRBV30,TRBD2,TRBJ2-5,NA,CAWRRGVRTSGFQETQYF,TGTGCCTGGAGGCGAGGGGTGCGGACTAGCGGGTTCCAAGAGACCCAGTACTTC
TRBV4-3,NA,TRBJ1-6,NA,CASSQVILTPLHF,TGCGCCAGCAGCCAAGTGATTCTGACACCCCTCCACTTT
TRBV10-1,NA,TRBJ1-2,few,CASSSGVNYGYTF,TGCGCCAGCAGTTCAGGGGTCAACTATGGCTACACCTTC
TRBV6-1,NA,TRBJ2-2,few,CASSESGWNTGELFF,TGTGCCAGCAGTGAATCCGGGTGGAACACCGGGGAGCTGTTTTTT
TRBV5-1,NA,TRBJ2-5,NA,CASSLWIQETQYF,TGCGCCAGCAGCTTGTGGATCCAAGAGACCCAGTACTTC
TRBV18,NA,TRBJ2-7,NA,CASSPLRGYEQYF,TGTGCCAGCTCACCCCTCAGGGGCTACGAGCAGTACTTC
TRBV2,TRBD1,TRBJ2-2,NA,CASRGDRAGELFF,TGTGCCAGCAGGGGAGACAGGGCCGGGGAGCTGTTTTTT
TRBV7-8,NA,TRBJ2-2,NA,CASSLILGPGSIENTGELFF,TGTGCCAGCAGCTTAATCTTGGGCCCCGGGAGTATAGAGAACACCGGGGAGCTGTTTTTT
TRBV10-3,TRBD1,TRBJ2-3,NA,CAIRQGAGGDTQYF,TGTGCCATTCGACAGGGGGCAGGGGGAGATACGCAGTATTTT
TRBV29-1,TRBD1,TRBJ1-1,NA,CSVADRAATEAFF,TGCAGCGTTGCAGACAGGGCCGCCACTGAAGCTTTCTTT
TRBV2,TRBD1,TRBJ2-5,NA,CASSPDRGPQETQYF,TGTGCCAGCAGTCCTGACAGGGGACCTCAAGAGACCCAGTACTTC
TRBV19,NA,TRBJ1-1,few,CASSAHGTVNTEAFF,TGTGCCAGTAGTGCACACGGGACGGTGAACACTGAAGCTTTCTTT
TRBV7-2,NA,TRBJ1-2,few,CASSLGLYGYTF,TGTGCCAGCAGCCTGGGGCTCTATGGCTACACCTTC
TRBV5-4,NA,TRBJ1-2,NA,CASSLVGQSYGYTF,TGTGCCAGCAGCTTGGTAGGGCAGAGCTATGGCTACACCTTC
TRBV6-6,NA,TRBJ1-2,NA,CASTDSLAGYGGYTF,TGTGCCAGCACGGACAGTCTCGCTGGCTACGGGGGCTACACCTTC
TRBV28,TRBD1,TRBJ1-5,few,CASSPGGAGMDQPQHF,TGTGCCAGCAGTCCAGGGGGCGCCGGTATGGATCAGCCCCAGCATTTT
TRBV5-1,TRBD2,TRBJ2-1,few,CASSLGRGGGGSYNEQFF,TGCGCCAGCAGCTTGGGACGGGGCGGCGGGGGTTCCTACAATGAGCAGTTCTTC
TRBV6-6,NA,TRBJ1-2,NA,CASSYVGGYGYTF,TGTGCCAGCAGTTACGTAGGGGGCTATGGCTACACCTTC
TRBV9,NA,TRBJ1-6,NA,CASSVVGGSLHF,TGTGCCAGCAGCGTAGTGGGCGGCTCCCTCCACTTT
TRBV28,NA,TRBJ2-2,NA,CASSLTQPPGELFF,TGTGCCAGCAGTTTAACCCAACCCCCCGGGGAGCTGTTTTTT
TRBV30,TRBD1,TRBJ1-4,NA,CAWSLTGGSEKLFF,TGTGCCTGGAGTCTGACAGGGGGATCTGAAAAACTGTTTTTT
TRBV12-5,NA,TRBJ2-1,NA,CASGLGGSTSSYNEQFF,TGTGCTAGTGGTTTGGGCGGCAGTACGAGCTCCTACAATGAGCAGTTCTTC
TRBV2,TRBD1,TRBJ1-2,NA,CATAQGNYGYTF,TGTGCCACCGCACAGGGGAACTATGGCTACACCTTC
TRBV7-8,NA,TRBJ1-6,few,CASGTSSYNSPLHF,TGTGCCAGCGGGACGAGCTCCTATAATTCACCCCTCCACTTT
TRBV29-1,NA,TRBJ2-3,few,CSVEDFLAPDTQYF,TGCAGCGTTGAAGATTTCCTAGCCCCAGATACGCAGTATTTT
TRBV11-2,NA,TRBJ2-5,few,CASSSPETQYF,TGTGCCAGCAGCTCTCCAGAGACCCAGTACTTC
TRBV30,NA,TRBJ1-4,NA,CAWSTGSGEKLFF,TGTGCCTGGAGTACAGGGTCAGGTGAAAAACTGTTTTTT
TRBV7-9,NA,TRBJ2-3,NA,CASSLSDTQYF,TGTGCCAGCAGCTTATCAGATACGCAGTATTTT
TRBV4-2,TRBD1,TRBJ1-1,NA,CASSHLLGQGALEAFF,TGTGCCAGCAGCCATCTTCTAGGCCAGGGGGCACTTGAAGCTTTCTTT
TRBV5-1,NA,TRBJ2-7,NA,CASSFRGPTDEQYF,TGCGCCAGCAGCTTCCGGGGGCCGACCGACGAGCAGTACTTC